This TCR beta chain was sequenced for a study of STAT5B mutations in CD4+ large granular lymphocyte leukemia. Study-level results: Patient CD4-sorted repertoires stayed more clonal than healthy ones after leukemic-clone removal. TRBV06-family usage was enriched in top patient clones (8/27) versus controls (2/35).

CDR3 length: 16 residues. The V gene's germline CDR1 is SGDLS and CDR2 YYNGEE. J lost 4 bases, V lost 0 bases, and 7 bases had no gene match. Sequencing used immunoSEQ multiplex PCR; TCRdb keeps in-frame clones, though not all of them. This sample has 48,000 or so clones, with roughly three quarters found just once. To note about this clone: What it recognizes is unknown.

V usage is TRBV9 and J usage is TRBJ2-1, with TRBD2 identical over 7 bases. The receptor was derived from a human donor in good health. Source material: CD4+ T cells from blood buffy coats. The CDR3 loop is CASSVASGALYNEQFF. The DNA for the CDR3 is TGTGCCAGCAGCGTAGCGAGCGGGGCCCTTTACAATGAGCAGTTCTTC.